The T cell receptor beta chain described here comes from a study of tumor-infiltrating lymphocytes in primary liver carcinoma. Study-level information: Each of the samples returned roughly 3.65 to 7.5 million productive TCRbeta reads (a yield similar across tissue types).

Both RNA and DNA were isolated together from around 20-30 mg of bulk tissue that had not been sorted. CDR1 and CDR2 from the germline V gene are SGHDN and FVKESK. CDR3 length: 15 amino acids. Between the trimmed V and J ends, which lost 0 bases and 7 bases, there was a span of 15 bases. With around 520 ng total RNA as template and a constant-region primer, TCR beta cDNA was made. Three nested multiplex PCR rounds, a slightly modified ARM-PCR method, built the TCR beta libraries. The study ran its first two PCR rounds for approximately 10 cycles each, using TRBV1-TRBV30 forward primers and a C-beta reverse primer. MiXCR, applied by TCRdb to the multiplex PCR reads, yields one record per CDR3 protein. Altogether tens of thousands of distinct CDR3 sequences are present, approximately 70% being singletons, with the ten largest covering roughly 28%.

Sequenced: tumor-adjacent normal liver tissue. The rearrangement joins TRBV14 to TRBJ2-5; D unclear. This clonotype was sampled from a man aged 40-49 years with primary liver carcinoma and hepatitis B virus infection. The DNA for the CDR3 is TGTGCCAGCAGCCAAGATATGAGATATGGTCGGACCCAGTACTTC. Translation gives CASSQDMRYGRTQYF.